This T cell receptor beta chain was observed in a study of T cell responses to AZD1222 COVID-19 vaccine. Regarding this clone: Its specificity is not known.

Study observations and caveats: The donor group comprised mostly white British people and more females; the analysis possibly underestimated clonal diversity.

The germline V gene has CDR1 LGHDT and CDR2 YNNKEL (reference sequence). The V gene lost 1 base and the J gene lost 4 bases, with 11 bases spanning the gap. The length of the CDR3 is 15 residues. Clones were read by immunoSEQ multiplex PCR, and TCRdb kept only the in-frame ones, dropping some. The repertoire consists of about 140,000 clones, with 84% occurring once and the leading ten covering about 4%. Sequencing was performed on peripheral blood, taken on day 0 of AZD1222 vaccination. V usage is TRBV3-1 (or the pseudogene TRBV3-2) and J usage is TRBJ1-3; D gene ambiguous. The TCR was taken from an adult in good health. DNA of the CDR3: TGTGCCAGCAGCCAAGTGGGCAGCGGGGGAAACACCATATATTTT. Protein product: CASSQVGSGGNTIYF.